The TCR beta chain described here comes from a study of blood T cell repertoires in COVID-19. Study in general: T cells, B-cell-depleted T cells, or PBMCs supplied cDNA or gDNA.

Germline-derived CDR1 and CDR2 are SGHAT and FQDESV (reference sequence). The CDR3 length is 15 residues. V lost 5 bases, J lost 4 bases, and 8 bases stayed unmatched. Original processing notes: Nucleated cell number was recorded as an estimate derived from reference gene primer amplification. Produced via immunoSEQ multiplex PCR; TCRdb's table is partial and in-frame only. V, J and clone size derive from that table, while D and trimming were established from the DNA sequence. The profile shows 350,000 to 400,000 clones, around 89% of them singletons. Sequenced material: peripheral blood. The chain combines TRBV11-1 with TRBJ1-1, with 9 bases that match TRBD1. This sequence originates from a man between 18 and 29 years old with active or convalescent COVID-19. Here the CDR3 reads CASSNPDRGITEAFF. CDR3 coding DNA: TGTGCCAGCAGCAACCCGGACAGGGGAATCACTGAAGCTTTCTTT.